This TCR beta chain is from a study of blood T cells in healthy people across ages. Overall study: Template switching captured about one barcoded beta molecule per two T cells. The study's findings and limits: Diversity estimates drawn from one million T cells were deemed underestimates.

Primed by a sample-barcoded 5' primer and a J-beta primer mix, a second PCR proceeded for about 7 to 12 cycles. A single record per CDR3 protein comes from TCRdb applying MiXCR to the 5' RACE reads. The table lists roughly 2 million distinct CDR3 sequences, about 50% of them singletons. The CDR3 runs to 15 residues. CDR1 is SGHRS and CDR2 is YFSETQ in the germline V gene. V was cut by 3 bases and J by 0 bases, with 13 bases left in between. Each donor gave around 9.6 milliliters of peripheral blood. Turning to this clonotype: As yet, its antigen is unknown.

The sample was blood. The V call is TRBV5-1, the J call TRBJ2-7; maybe TRBD2 (6 bases). The TCR sequence derives from a woman between 35 and 50 years old in good health. Written as DNA, the CDR3 is TGCGCCAGCAGCTCCGGGGGATCAATCTCCTACGAGCAGTACTTC. Residues: CASSSGGSISYEQYF.